This T cell receptor (beta chain) was found in a study of breast tumors, draining lymph nodes, adjacent tissues (TCRdb year 2016). Broadly, across the study: TCR beta repertoires were compared across tumor, adjacent nontumor tissue and axillary lymph nodes obtained from breast cancer patients. The study was designed to assess the relationships and possible T-cell exchange between tumor, surrounding tissue and draining lymph node repertoires in human breast cancer. Broad study findings and their caveats: The conclusion that tumor T cells originate in lymph nodes was presented as consistent with a hypothesis rather than as directly demonstrated. The data were judged consistent with most tumor T cells deriving from the lymph node and then expanding within tumor tissue. Tumors showed preferential V and J gene usage, and their T-cell repertoire diversity fell below that of lymph nodes yet above that of nontumor tissue. The similarity between tumor and nontumor tissue repertoires was significantly greater in luminal-like breast cancer than in basal-like breast cancer.

The CDR3 covers 15 residues, taking in both the cysteine and the phenylalanine. Just the 45-base CDR3 DNA is kept, in frame starting at base 1. The germline ends are 24 bases apart after V is trimmed by 7 bases and J by 9 bases. Reading the germline V gene (reference sequence) gives CDR1 DFQATT and CDR2 SNEGSKA. Comments on this clonotype: Its antigen is unknown. The input lacks base qualities; no much larger clone sits a single base away.

The listed sequencing device is Illumina HiSeq 2000. Multiplex PCR amplification was used to build the TCR beta chain libraries. High-throughput sequencing was used to analyze the amplified TCR beta chain products. TCRdb redid the processing of the public reads, applying fastp at Q25 and MiXCR, and retained in-frame beta chains. Under each unique CDR3 protein, matching rows form one entry showing the most common genes and DNA. For this sample the table gives under 250,000 distinct CDR3 sequences, of which 32% were detected only once. The biggest ten clones account for just over 1.4% of the sample. Lymph node samples were obtained from the axillary draining lymph nodes of breast cancer patients.

The chain employs TRBV20-1 and TRBJ1-4, with a tentative D gene TRBD1 over 5 matching bases. The receptor was derived from a female donor with breast cancer. Some clones in this sample may be carry-over from other donors' samples. The sequenced material came from axillary lymph node tissue. The bases read TGCAGTGAAAGAGAGGCTGGGCAGGGTCGTAAAAAACTGTTTTTT. This is translated as CSEREAGQGRKKLFF.